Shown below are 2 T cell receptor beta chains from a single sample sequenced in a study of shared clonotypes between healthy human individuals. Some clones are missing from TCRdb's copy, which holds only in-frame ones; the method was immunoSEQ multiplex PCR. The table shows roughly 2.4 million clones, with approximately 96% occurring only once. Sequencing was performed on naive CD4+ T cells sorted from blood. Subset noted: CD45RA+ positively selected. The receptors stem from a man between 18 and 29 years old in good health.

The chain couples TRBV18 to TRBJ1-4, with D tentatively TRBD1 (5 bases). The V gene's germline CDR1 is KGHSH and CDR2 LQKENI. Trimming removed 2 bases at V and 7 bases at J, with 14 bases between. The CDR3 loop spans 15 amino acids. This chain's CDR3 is CASSPGKGWAEKLFF. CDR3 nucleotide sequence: TGTGCCAGCTCACCAGGAAAGGGGTGGGCTGAAAAACTGTTTTTT.

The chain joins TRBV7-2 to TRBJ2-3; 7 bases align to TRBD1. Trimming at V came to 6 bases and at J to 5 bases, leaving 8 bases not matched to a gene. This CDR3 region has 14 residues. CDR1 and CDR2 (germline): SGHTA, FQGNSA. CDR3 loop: CASRSDRAGDTQYF. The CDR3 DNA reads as TGTGCCAGCAGATCCGACAGGGCCGGAGATACGCAGTATTTT.